A single sample gave rise to the 11 T cell receptor beta chains below, sequenced in a study of blood T cell repertoires in COVID-19. Method: immunoSEQ multiplex PCR; TCRdb's copy keeps in-frame clones and lacks some. The table lists 20,000 to 25,000 clones, roughly 75% of them singletons. The sample consisted of peripheral blood. These receptor sequences come from a man aged 60 to 69 with active COVID-19.

The chain links TRBV25-1 to TRBJ1-1; the D is unclear. Germline V CDR1 and CDR2: MGHDK, SYGVNS. The CDR3 has 13 amino acids. Deletions cut 8 bases from V and 1 base from J, with 11 bases between. CDR3 nucleotide sequence: TGTGCCAGCCGCTTAACAGAGAACACTGAAGCTTTCTTT. It specifies CASRLTENTEAFF.

The gene calls are TRBV19 and TRBJ1-2; D remains unclear. The germline gives CDR1 LNHDA, CDR2 SQIVND (reference sequence). Trimming took 5 bases from V and 2 from J, leaving 18 bases between them. The CDR3 extends over 16 amino acids. The CDR3 sequence is CASSPIGLEANYGYTF. Here the CDR3 DNA reads TGTGCCAGTAGTCCGATAGGGTTGGAGGCGAACTATGGCTACACCTTC.

V usage is TRBV18 and J usage is TRBJ2-3, with unresolved D. The germline gives CDR1 KGHSH, CDR2 LQKENI. Trimming stripped 3 bases from V and 0 bases from J, with 7 bases between. This CDR3 is built from 14 residues. CDR3 sequence (DNA): TGTGCCAGCTCACCCTTAGATAGCACAGATACGCAGTATTTT. It translates to CASSPLDSTDTQYF.

As regards this clone: The germline gene is not matched at one end of the junction; a read error may be the cause. CDR3 in amino acids: CASSEISGKNTGELFF. The CDR3 region has the DNA TGTGCTAGCAGCGAGATTAGCGGGAAGAACACCGGGGAGCTGTTTTTT. This chain connects TRBV7-7 to TRBJ2-2, with 8 nucleotides matching TRBD2. The CDR3 covers 16 residues. Germline CDR1 reads SSHAT; CDR2 reads FNYEAQ (reference sequence). The whole variable domain, filled in from reference TRBV7-7 and TRBJ2-2, reads GAGVSQSPRYKVTKRGQDVTLRCDPISSHATLYWYQQALGQGPEFLTYFNYEAQPDKSGLPSDRFSAERPEGSISTLTIQRTEQRDSAMYRCASSEISGKNTGELFFGEGSRLTVL.

This clone was recorded a few times. The chain combines TRBV9 with TRBJ2-3, with TRBD2 matching 8 bases. The CDR3 covers 16 residues. V lost 4 bases, J lost 3 bases, and 10 bases stayed unmatched. Germline V gene data show CDR1 as SGDLS and CDR2 as YYNGEE. The CDR3 sequence: CASSHRQAGETDTQYF. The CDR3 DNA sequence: TGTGCCAGCAGCCACCGTCAAGCGGGGGAAACAGATACGCAGTATTTT.

Only a few counts were recorded for this clone. The rearrangement joins TRBV12-3 or TRBV12-4 to TRBJ1-1; D is possibly TRBD1 (5 bases). This CDR3 contains 13 residues. Trimming took off 7 bases at V and 2 bases at J, with 11 bases between the two ends. The CDR3 reads CASTKTENTEAFF. The CDR3 DNA is TGTGCCAGCACTAAGACAGAAAACACTGAAGCTTTCTTT.

This sequence joins TRBV6-2 or TRBV6-3 and TRBJ1-1; 10 bases match TRBD1. The CDR3 is made up of 16 amino acids. V dropped 2 bases and J dropped 10; count of bases not matched to a gene: 13. From germline, CDR1 is MNHEY and CDR2 SVGEGT. This CDR3 reads CASSYETGGAQKVAFF. In DNA, the CDR3 is TGTGCCAGCAGTTACGAGACAGGGGGCGCCCAGAAGGTAGCTTTCTTT.

This chain links TRBV24-1 with TRBJ2-3; D perhaps matches TRBD2 (5 bases). This CDR3 has 19 residues. CDR1 is KGHDR and CDR2 is SFDVKD in the germline V gene. V lost 2 bases to trimming and J lost 1 base, with 21 bases between them. This CDR3 reads CATSDWTLTAGSGTDTQYF. Here the CDR3 DNA reads TGTGCCACCAGTGATTGGACTCTAACAGCAGGCTCAGGCACAGATACGCAGTATTTT.

This clone was recorded once. V usage is TRBV30 and J usage is TRBJ1-4; TRBD1 aligns across 9 bases. The CDR3 consists of 15 residues. Germline-derived CDR1 and CDR2 are GTSNPN and SVGIG (reference sequence). V lost 0 bases to trimming and J lost 6 bases; unmatched junction nucleotides: 5. CDR3 region: CAWSVRGQGDEKLFF. CDR3 in DNA: TGTGCCTGGAGTGTACGGGGACAGGGAGATGAAAAACTGTTTTTT.

The rearrangement joins TRBV9 to TRBJ2-3, with D possibly matching TRBD2 (6 bases). This CDR3 is 16 amino acids long. The germline gives CDR1 SGDLS, CDR2 YYNGEE. V was clipped by 0 bases and J by 2 bases, with 13 bases between them. The DNA for the CDR3 is TGTGCCAGCAGCGTAGGATCTAGCGTATACACAGATACGCAGTATTTT. Translating gives CASSVGSSVYTDTQYF. The full variable domain, completed using reference TRBV9 and TRBJ2-3, is DSGVTQTPKHLITATGQRVTLRCSPRSGDLSVYWYQQSLDQGLQFLIQYYNGEERAKGNILERFSAQQFPDLHSELNLSSLELGDSALYFCASSVGSSVYTDTQYFGPGTRLTVL.

This clone has a handful of counts. The V gene is TRBV6-5, the J gene TRBJ2-5, with 7 bases lining up with TRBD2. The length of the CDR3 is 16 residues. V dropped 2 bases and J dropped 5; count of bases not matched to a gene: 11. Germline lookup yields CDR1 MNHEY and CDR2 SVGAGI. DNA of the CDR3: TGTGCCAGCAGTTACACCCCCGGGAGGTTTGAGGAGACCCAGTACTTC. This translates into CASSYTPGRFEETQYF.